These T cell receptor beta chains were read from a single sample in a study of blood T cell repertoires in COVID-19. The data were produced by immunoSEQ multiplex PCR, yet TCRdb's version contains in-frame clones alone and is incomplete. This sample has about 280,000 clones, with 80% to 85% found just once. The material sequenced was PBMCs or T cells enriched from blood (not recorded which). The receptors were sampled from a man aged 40-49 years who had been exposed to COVID-19. Each CDR3 is given with its conserved first and last residue. A D gene is named only where the DNA matches it firmly. Size is stated for part of the rows, as once, few or many counts, or as a class when the clone is expanded.

clone_size,v_call,d_call,j_call,cdr3_aa,cdr3_nt
-,TRBV10-3,-,TRBJ2-5,CAISERREETQYF,TGTGCCATCAGTGAGCGGCGGGAAGAGACCCAGTACTTC
-,TRBV3-1/TRBV3-2,-,TRBJ1-5,CASSQGAGYRQPQHF,TGTGCCAGCAGCCAAGGAGCAGGGTATCGCCAGCCCCAGCATTTT
-,TRBV19,TRBD1,TRBJ2-6,CASTTGTVKGGANVLTF,TGTGCCAGTACGACCGGGACAGTAAAGGGTGGGGCCAACGTCCTGACTTTC
-,TRBV10-3,TRBD1,TRBJ1-2,CATGQGFDYGYTF,TGTGCCACGGGACAGGGGTTCGACTATGGCTACACCTTC
once,TRBV20-1,TRBD2,TRBJ2-1,CSAAGVVGQFF,TGCAGTGCGGCGGGAGTGGTAGGGCAGTTCTTC
-,TRBV24-1,-,TRBJ1-5,CATRQPQHF,TGTGCCACCCGGCAGCCCCAGCATTTT
-,TRBV18,-,TRBJ2-7,CASSPPSGTYEQYF,TGTGCCAGCTCACCACCGTCCGGGACCTACGAGCAGTACTTC
-,TRBV7-6,-,TRBJ2-5,CASSLGSASVQETQYF,TGTGCCAGCAGCTTAGGGTCGGCTAGCGTACAAGAGACCCAGTACTTC
-,TRBV27,-,TRBJ1-1,CASSTRGGDEAFF,TGTGCCAGCAGCACGCGGGGCGGTGATGAAGCTTTCTTT
-,TRBV3-1/TRBV3-2,TRBD2,TRBJ2-1,CASSLGLDSYNEQFF,TGTGCCAGCAGCCTTGGACTAGACTCCTACAATGAGCAGTTCTTC
-,TRBV29-1,-,TRBJ1-1,CSGGQMNTEAFF,TGCAGCGGCGGCCAGATGAACACTGAAGCTTTCTTT